This T cell receptor (beta chain) was documented in a study of blood T cell repertoires in COVID-19. Generated by immunoSEQ multiplex PCR, the TCRdb table keeps only in-frame clones and is missing some. The sample holds 270,000 or so clones; roughly 84% are singletons and the top ten take around 3.2%. V lost 5 bases, J lost 2 bases, and 12 bases lay in between. From germline, CDR1 is MNHEY and CDR2 SVGAGI. The CDR3 loop spans 14 amino acids. The receptor's source is a woman younger than 35 with acute or convalescent COVID-19. Sequenced input: peripheral blood. The rearrangement joins TRBV6-5 to TRBJ1-2, with TRBD1 as a possible D gene (5 bases). CDR3 region: CASSPGPGNYGYTF. The CDR3 DNA is TGTGCCAGCAGTCCAGGGCCAGGAAACTATGGCTACACCTTC.